A selection of T cell receptor beta chains follows, all from one sample in a study of beta chain features in type 1 diabetes. TCRdb's table, derived via immunoSEQ multiplex PCR, lists solely in-frame clones and lacks some. The sample yields around 280,000 clones, 7% to 9% seen once. The sequenced sample was central memory CD4+ T cells from blood. Source of these receptors: a woman between 18 and 30 years old in good health. Both conserved end residues are part of each CDR3. Fields, in order: J gene, clone size, D gene, V gene, CDR3 protein, CDR3 DNA. The D gene is left open where the match is weak. Part of the rows lack a size; the others show once, few, many or a class for expanded clones.

j_gene: TRBJ2-3
abundance: -
d_gene: -
v_gene: TRBV7-2
CDR3aa: CASSRASGFTDTQYF
CDR3nt: TGTGCCAGCAGCCGCGCATCGGGGTTCACAGATACGCAGTATTTT

j_gene: TRBJ1-2
abundance: few
d_gene: -
v_gene: TRBV27
CDR3aa: CASSWDGRANYGYTF
CDR3nt: TGTGCCAGCAGTTGGGACGGACGAGCTAACTATGGCTACACCTTC

j_gene: TRBJ2-2
abundance: -
d_gene: -
v_gene: TRBV15
CDR3aa: CATSQDILNTGELFF
CDR3nt: TGTGCCACCAGCCAAGACATCTTAAACACCGGGGAGCTGTTTTTT

j_gene: TRBJ2-5
abundance: few
d_gene: TRBD2
v_gene: TRBV7-7
CDR3aa: CASSLRLAGTQETQYF
CDR3nt: TGTGCTAGCAGCCTGAGACTAGCGGGGACCCAAGAGACCCAGTACTTC

j_gene: TRBJ1-1
abundance: -
d_gene: TRBD1
v_gene: TRBV19
CDR3aa: CASKGDRVTEAFF
CDR3nt: TGTGCCAGTAAGGGGGACAGAGTCACTGAAGCTTTCTTT

j_gene: TRBJ2-3
abundance: -
d_gene: TRBD1
v_gene: TRBV7-3
CDR3aa: CASSPRGRTGSDTQYF
CDR3nt: TGTGCCAGCAGCCCCAGGGGTAGGACAGGGAGCGATACGCAGTATTTT

j_gene: TRBJ1-1
abundance: few
d_gene: TRBD1
v_gene: TRBV6-1
CDR3aa: CASSEGGQGARAFF
CDR3nt: TGTGCCAGCAGTGAAGGGGGACAGGGGGCTCGGGCTTTCTTT

j_gene: TRBJ1-2
abundance: -
d_gene: -
v_gene: TRBV25-1
CDR3aa: CASSERVRGELYGYTF
CDR3nt: TGTGCCAGCAGTGAACGGGTCAGGGGCGAGCTCTATGGCTACACCTTC

j_gene: TRBJ1-1
abundance: -
d_gene: -
v_gene: TRBV13
CDR3aa: CASSRSWTEAFF
CDR3nt: TGTGCCAGCAGCCGGTCTTGGACTGAAGCTTTCTTT

j_gene: TRBJ1-1
abundance: -
d_gene: -
v_gene: TRBV21-1
CDR3aa: CASSKLVKRDRGANTEAFF
CDR3nt: TGTGCCAGCAGCAAATTGGTGAAAAGGGACAGAGGGGCGAACACTGAAGCTTTCTTT

j_gene: TRBJ2-5
abundance: few
d_gene: -
v_gene: TRBV4-2
CDR3aa: CASSQEVWGDGQETQYF
CDR3nt: TGTGCCAGCAGCCAAGAAGTGTGGGGTGACGGCCAAGAGACCCAGTACTTC

j_gene: TRBJ2-5
abundance: -
d_gene: TRBD1
v_gene: TRBV4-2
CDR3aa: CASSQDRGTGKETQYF
CDR3nt: TGTGCCAGCAGCCAAGACAGGGGGACAGGGAAAGAGACCCAGTACTTC

j_gene: TRBJ2-7
abundance: few
d_gene: -
v_gene: TRBV7-2
CDR3aa: CASSLPSQYEQYF
CDR3nt: TGTGCCAGCAGCTTACCATCTCAATACGAGCAGTACTTC

j_gene: TRBJ2-1
abundance: few
d_gene: TRBD1
v_gene: TRBV30
CDR3aa: CAWQPGQGINEQFF
CDR3nt: TGTGCCTGGCAACCGGGACAGGGGATTAATGAGCAGTTCTTC

j_gene: TRBJ1-2
abundance: -
d_gene: TRBD1
v_gene: TRBV7-2
CDR3aa: CASSPDRGEGYGYTF
CDR3nt: TGTGCCAGCAGCCCGGACAGGGGCGAGGGCTATGGCTACACCTTC

j_gene: TRBJ2-5
abundance: -
d_gene: -
v_gene: TRBV30
CDR3aa: CAWSPGNRGGKETQYF
CDR3nt: TGTGCCTGGAGTCCAGGGAACAGGGGGGGGAAAGAGACCCAGTACTTC

j_gene: TRBJ2-7
abundance: few
d_gene: TRBD2
v_gene: TRBV6-6
CDR3aa: CASSSTSGNNYEQYF
CDR3nt: TGTGCCAGCAGTTCAACTAGCGGGAATAACTACGAGCAGTACTTC

j_gene: TRBJ2-3
abundance: many
d_gene: -
v_gene: TRBV19
CDR3aa: CASSIGLADTQYF
CDR3nt: TGTGCCAGTAGTATCGGGTTGGCTGATACGCAGTATTTT

j_gene: TRBJ2-5
abundance: few
d_gene: TRBD1
v_gene: TRBV10-3
CDR3aa: CATAGRNRGETQYF
CDR3nt: TGTGCCACCGCGGGACGAAACAGGGGGGAGACCCAGTACTTC

j_gene: TRBJ1-5
abundance: few
d_gene: -
v_gene: TRBV2
CDR3aa: CASSDRLRHNQPQHF
CDR3nt: TGTGCCAGCAGCGATCGGCTCCGGCACAATCAGCCCCAGCATTTT

j_gene: TRBJ2-5
abundance: -
d_gene: -
v_gene: TRBV11-2
CDR3aa: CASSSGETQYF
CDR3nt: TGTGCCAGCAGCTCAGGGGAGACCCAGTACTTC

j_gene: TRBJ2-5
abundance: -
d_gene: TRBD2
v_gene: TRBV28
CDR3aa: CASRPHGGSETQYF
CDR3nt: TGTGCCAGCAGACCCCACGGGGGGTCTGAGACCCAGTACTTC

j_gene: TRBJ1-2
abundance: once
d_gene: -
v_gene: TRBV19
CDR3aa: CASNGRGDDPNYGYTF
CDR3nt: TGTGCCAGTAACGGAAGGGGGGACGATCCTAACTATGGCTACACCTTC

j_gene: TRBJ1-1
abundance: -
d_gene: -
v_gene: TRBV6-6
CDR3aa: CASRPGLNTEAFF
CDR3nt: TGTGCCAGCAGGCCGGGCCTAAACACTGAAGCTTTCTTT

j_gene: TRBJ2-5
abundance: few
d_gene: -
v_gene: TRBV2
CDR3aa: CASSPLETQYF
CDR3nt: TGTGCCAGCAGTCCCCTAGAGACCCAGTACTTC

j_gene: TRBJ1-5
abundance: many
d_gene: -
v_gene: TRBV13
CDR3aa: CASSLGGQRVNQPQHF
CDR3nt: TGTGCCAGCAGCTTGGGCGGACAGAGAGTCAATCAGCCCCAGCATTTT

j_gene: TRBJ2-1
abundance: few
d_gene: -
v_gene: TRBV5-1
CDR3aa: CASSLQAQLNEQFF
CDR3nt: TGCGCCAGCAGCTTACAGGCCCAACTTAATGAGCAGTTCTTC

j_gene: TRBJ2-1
abundance: -
d_gene: -
v_gene: TRBV7-2
CDR3aa: CASSSSGFYNEQFF
CDR3nt: TGTGCCAGCAGCTCCTCCGGTTTCTACAATGAGCAGTTCTTC

j_gene: TRBJ1-3
abundance: -
d_gene: -
v_gene: TRBV7-2
CDR3aa: CASSSTNSGNTIYF
CDR3nt: TGTGCCAGCAGCTCGACGAACTCTGGAAACACCATATATTTT

j_gene: TRBJ1-2
abundance: -
d_gene: TRBD1
v_gene: TRBV5-4
CDR3aa: CASSSQITGDPRYTF
CDR3nt: TGTGCCAGCAGCTCTCAGATCACAGGGGATCCTCGCTACACCTTC

j_gene: TRBJ1-3
abundance: -
d_gene: TRBD1
v_gene: TRBV7-2
CDR3aa: CASSTTGGAGNTIYF
CDR3nt: TGTGCCAGCAGCACGACAGGGGGCGCTGGAAACACCATATATTTT

j_gene: TRBJ2-3
abundance: -
d_gene: -
v_gene: TRBV4-1
CDR3aa: CASSQVPVSTDTQYF
CDR3nt: TGCGCCAGCAGCCAAGTTCCCGTTTCCACAGATACGCAGTATTTT

j_gene: TRBJ2-5
abundance: few
d_gene: TRBD2
v_gene: TRBV6-6
CDR3aa: CASTPSGSGQETQYF
CDR3nt: TGTGCCAGCACCCCCAGCGGGAGTGGGCAAGAGACCCAGTACTTC

j_gene: TRBJ2-7
abundance: few
d_gene: TRBD2
v_gene: TRBV7-2
CDR3aa: CASKEASGASYEQYF
CDR3nt: TGTGCCAGCAAAGAGGCTAGCGGGGCTTCCTACGAGCAGTACTTC

j_gene: TRBJ2-5
abundance: -
d_gene: -
v_gene: TRBV11-3
CDR3aa: CASSLGARGTETQYF
CDR3nt: TGTGCCAGCAGCTTAGGGGCTAGAGGTACGGAGACCCAGTACTTC

j_gene: TRBJ2-1
abundance: -
d_gene: TRBD1
v_gene: TRBV10-3
CDR3aa: CAISESDRTLDNEQFF
CDR3nt: TGTGCCATCAGTGAGTCGGACAGGACCCTTGACAATGAGCAGTTCTTC

j_gene: TRBJ2-3
abundance: few
d_gene: TRBD2
v_gene: TRBV2
CDR3aa: CASRNLAGLGDTQYF
CDR3nt: TGTGCCAGCAGGAATCTAGCGGGACTGGGAGATACGCAGTATTTT

j_gene: TRBJ2-7
abundance: -
d_gene: -
v_gene: TRBV7-2
CDR3aa: CASSLIYYEQYF
CDR3nt: TGTGCCAGCAGCCTCATATACTACGAGCAGTACTTC

j_gene: TRBJ2-3
abundance: -
d_gene: -
v_gene: TRBV7-3
CDR3aa: CASSFGTAYTQYF
CDR3nt: TGTGCCAGCAGCTTTGGGACGGCCTATACGCAGTATTTT

j_gene: TRBJ2-1
abundance: -
d_gene: -
v_gene: TRBV5-1
CDR3aa: CASSLLVTHNEQFF
CDR3nt: TGCGCCAGCAGCCTGCTCGTTACCCACAATGAGCAGTTCTTC

j_gene: TRBJ1-5
abundance: many
d_gene: TRBD1
v_gene: TRBV28
CDR3aa: CASSYPGTALQGAQHF
CDR3nt: TGTGCCAGCAGTTACCCAGGGACAGCCCTCCAGGGGGCCCAGCATTTT

j_gene: TRBJ2-2
abundance: -
d_gene: -
v_gene: TRBV11-2
CDR3aa: CASSSDQNTGELFF
CDR3nt: TGTGCCAGCAGCTCGGACCAGAACACCGGGGAGCTGTTTTTT

j_gene: TRBJ2-1
abundance: -
d_gene: -
v_gene: TRBV7-9
CDR3aa: CASSLERGNEQFF
CDR3nt: TGTGCCAGCAGCTTAGAACGGGGCAATGAGCAGTTCTTC

j_gene: TRBJ2-6
abundance: few
d_gene: -
v_gene: TRBV4-3
CDR3aa: CASSQEITRSQGSLSGANVLTF
CDR3nt: TGCGCCAGCAGCCAAGAAATAACGCGGTCACAGGGCTCCCTCTCTGGGGCCAACGTCCTGACTTTC

j_gene: TRBJ2-7
abundance: -
d_gene: TRBD2
v_gene: TRBV7-9
CDR3aa: CASSLGTSGPSSYEQYF
CDR3nt: TGTGCCAGCAGCTTAGGGACTAGCGGGCCTAGCTCCTACGAGCAGTACTTC

j_gene: TRBJ2-3
abundance: few
d_gene: -
v_gene: TRBV2
CDR3aa: CASTARGHSTDTQYF
CDR3nt: TGTGCCAGCACCGCCCGGGGACATAGCACAGATACGCAGTATTTT

j_gene: TRBJ2-6
abundance: few
d_gene: -
v_gene: TRBV5-1
CDR3aa: CASSPGGANVLTF
CDR3nt: TGCGCCAGCAGCCCCGGCGGGGCCAACGTCCTGACTTTC

j_gene: TRBJ2-5
abundance: -
d_gene: TRBD1
v_gene: TRBV5-8
CDR3aa: CASSVGDRGWRETQYF
CDR3nt: TGTGCCAGCAGCGTGGGGGACAGGGGATGGAGGGAGACCCAGTACTTC

j_gene: TRBJ1-1
abundance: -
d_gene: -
v_gene: TRBV4-2
CDR3aa: CASSQVPYSTNTEAFF
CDR3nt: TGTGCCAGCAGCCAAGTCCCGTACTCCACGAACACTGAAGCTTTCTTT

j_gene: TRBJ1-1
abundance: -
d_gene: -
v_gene: TRBV9
CDR3aa: CASSVRGGNTEAFF
CDR3nt: TGTGCCAGCAGCGTCCGAGGCGGGAACACTGAAGCTTTCTTT

j_gene: TRBJ1-2
abundance: few
d_gene: -
v_gene: TRBV7-3
CDR3aa: CASSLRGYTF
CDR3nt: TGTGCCAGCAGCCTTAGAGGCTACACCTTC

j_gene: TRBJ2-7
abundance: -
d_gene: TRBD2
v_gene: TRBV5-6
CDR3aa: CASSLDRGVRGPYEQYF
CDR3nt: TGTGCCAGCAGCTTGGACCGGGGGGTTCGAGGTCCCTACGAGCAGTACTTC

j_gene: TRBJ2-3
abundance: -
d_gene: -
v_gene: TRBV7-3
CDR3aa: CASSWAGGTDTQYF
CDR3nt: TGTGCCAGCAGCTGGGCAGGGGGCACAGATACGCAGTATTTT

j_gene: TRBJ2-7
abundance: few
d_gene: -
v_gene: TRBV21-1
CDR3aa: CASSSARYF
CDR3nt: TGTGCCAGCAGCAGCGCCCGGTACTTC

j_gene: TRBJ1-1
abundance: -
d_gene: -
v_gene: TRBV30
CDR3aa: CAWSVTGAGTEAFF
CDR3nt: TGTGCCTGGAGTGTAACCGGGGCGGGCACTGAAGCTTTCTTT

j_gene: TRBJ1-5
abundance: -
d_gene: -
v_gene: TRBV28
CDR3aa: CASSLVGNQPQHF
CDR3nt: TGTGCCAGCAGTTTGGTGGGGAATCAGCCCCAGCATTTT

j_gene: TRBJ2-3
abundance: few
d_gene: -
v_gene: TRBV7-2
CDR3aa: CASSFVGTDTQYF
CDR3nt: TGTGCCAGCAGCTTTGTCGGTACAGATACGCAGTATTTT

j_gene: TRBJ2-3
abundance: few
d_gene: -
v_gene: TRBV2
CDR3aa: CASSEVVSDTQYF
CDR3nt: TGTGCCAGCAGTGAGGTCGTTTCAGATACGCAGTATTTT

j_gene: TRBJ1-2
abundance: -
d_gene: -
v_gene: TRBV7-9
CDR3aa: CASSRDRRNYGYTF
CDR3nt: TGTGCCAGCAGCCGCGATAGGCGGAACTATGGCTACACCTTC

j_gene: TRBJ2-2
abundance: -
d_gene: -
v_gene: TRBV7-6
CDR3aa: CASSPSRGTTGELFF
CDR3nt: TGTGCTAGCAGCCCCTCCCGAGGGACTACCGGGGAGCTGTTTTTT